Given below is one T cell receptor (beta chain) in context. In the authors' workflow: Amplification of reference gene primers provided the estimated nucleated cell counts. Repertoires were generated with immunoSEQ multiplex PCR, while TCRdb's copy carries only in-frame clones and drops some. The V and J calls and the clone size are those of that table, but D and trimming were determined from the DNA. The table has some 87,000 clones, 81% seen once. This record comes from a study of blood T cell repertoires in COVID-19. The CDR3 totals 15 residues. The ends lost 5 bases at V and 2 bases at J; junction bases unmatched: 8. CDR1 and CDR2 from the germline V gene are MDHEN and SYDVKM.

The clonotype originates from a man older than 75 with active or convalescent COVID-19. Material: peripheral blood. The genes are TRBV28 and TRBJ1-2; 7 bases agree with TRBD1. CDR3 sequence (DNA): TGTGCCAGCAGTACGCCCACAGGGGTAAACTATGGCTACACCTTC. Translation: CASSTPTGVNYGYTF.